This T cell receptor beta chain was sequenced during a study of HIV-infected children after antiretroviral therapy interruption. A 3' RACE protocol on RNA, with unique molecular identifiers, produced the TCR library. Each CDR3 protein gets one entry after TCRdb re-called the 3' RACE reads with MiXCR. Here the sample spans about 89,000 distinct CDR3 sequences, around 6.9% being singletons. This clonotype showed up just a few times. CDR3 length equals 13 residues. Germline V gene data show CDR1 as ENHRY and CDR2 as SYGVKD. With 3 bases removed from V and 4 bases from J, the gap between germline ends came to 9 bases. Treatment of the sample: PENTA 11 planned treatment interruption arm or continuous ART arm.

This sequence was found in a pool of human donors with HIV. The specimen comprised CD45RA+ CD4+ T cells from PBMCs, pooled from several time points, sampled from a donor given antiretroviral therapy, either interrupted or continuous. Subset meaning: naive CD4+ CD45RA+ CD45RO- T cells. The rearrangement links TRBV10-3 to TRBJ1-2, with D unresolved. The CDR3 nucleotides read TGTGCCATCAGTGAATCAGTAATCTATGGCTACACCTTC. Amino acids: CAISESVIYGYTF.